This TCR beta chain was sequenced during a study of blood T cell repertoires in COVID-19. Turning to the study itself: From the United States, Italy and Spain came samples of acute and convalescent COVID-19. PBMCs, B-cell-depleted T cells, or T cells provided the cDNA or gDNA that made up the material.

V lost 2 bases to trimming and J lost 0 bases, with 5 bases between them. This CDR3 region has 15 residues. The germline V gene has CDR1 MNHNS and CDR2 SASEGT. Under the authors' procedure: Amplification from reference gene primers served as the basis for estimated nucleated cell counts. Sequencing was performed with immunoSEQ multiplex PCR; in TCRdb, only in-frame clones are kept and a portion is missing. The V and J calls and clone size are taken from that table; D and trimming were inferred from the DNA. This table holds 25,000 to 30,000 clones, more than 70% found once. The receptor was derived from an elderly man with active COVID-19. Material for sequencing was peripheral blood. The chain links TRBV6-1 to TRBJ2-6; D gene uncertain. CDR3: CASSEPVSGANVLTF. The CDR3 DNA sequence: TGTGCCAGCAGTGAACCAGTCTCTGGGGCCAACGTCCTGACTTTC.